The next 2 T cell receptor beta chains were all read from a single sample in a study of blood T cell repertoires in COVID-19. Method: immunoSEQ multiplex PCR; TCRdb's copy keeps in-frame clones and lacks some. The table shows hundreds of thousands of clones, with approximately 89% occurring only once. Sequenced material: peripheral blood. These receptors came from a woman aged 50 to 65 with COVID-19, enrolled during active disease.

CDR3: CASSWTANEQFF. The CDR3 DNA is TGTGCCAGCAGCTGGACAGCTAATGAGCAGTTCTTC. J is TRBJ2-1 and V is TRBV7-9; tentative D call: TRBD1 (6 bases). The germline CDR1 and CDR2 sequences are SEHNR and FQNEAQ (reference sequence). The V end lost 4 bases, the J end lost 7 bases, and 8 bases lay between the germline ends. The CDR3 contains 12 residues.

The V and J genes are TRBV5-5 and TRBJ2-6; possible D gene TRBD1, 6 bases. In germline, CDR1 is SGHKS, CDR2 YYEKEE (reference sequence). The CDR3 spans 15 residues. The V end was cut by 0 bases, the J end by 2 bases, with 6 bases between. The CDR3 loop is CASSLGGPGANVLTF. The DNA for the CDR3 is TGTGCCAGCAGCTTGGGGGGGCCTGGGGCCAACGTCCTGACTTTC.